One and the same sample provided the 24 T cell receptor beta chains below, sequenced in a study of blood T cell repertoires in COVID-19. Produced via immunoSEQ multiplex PCR; TCRdb's table is partial and in-frame only. The sample includes 120,000 to 150,000 clones, around 84% of them seen just once. Sequencing used peripheral blood. All receptors derive from a human donor in a cohort sampled during active COVID-19.

V and J are TRBV19 and TRBJ1-1; maybe TRBD1 (5 bases). The CDR3 sequence is 16 residues long. Germline values: CDR1 LNHDA, CDR2 SQIVND (reference sequence). V lost 0 bases to trimming and J lost 2 bases, with 13 bases between them. CDR3 sequence: CASSIDPRQINTEAFF. CDR3 DNA sequence: TGTGCCAGTAGTATAGACCCCCGACAGATCAACACTGAAGCTTTCTTT.

The chain's CDR3 is CASSQSIGQGYNEQFF. Here the CDR3 DNA reads TGTGCCAGCAGCCAATCTATAGGACAGGGATACAATGAGCAGTTCTTC. V gene TRBV5-4 combines with J gene TRBJ2-1; 8 bases fit TRBD1. The CDR3 is made up of 16 amino acids. With 4 bases clipped from V and 4 bases from J, the junction kept 10 bases outside the gene matches. Germline CDR1 SGHNT, CDR2 YYREEE (reference sequence).

This clone was picked up a small number of times. The chain links TRBV29-1 to TRBJ2-3, with unresolved D. Trimming removed 4 bases at V and 6 bases at J, with 8 bases between. Looked up from germline, CDR1 is SQVTM and CDR2 is ANQGSEA. The CDR3 runs 11 residues. CDR3 coding DNA: TGCAGCGTTGTGTTTTCGGATACGCAGTATTTT. This translates into CSVVFSDTQYF.

This chain uses TRBV5-4 with TRBJ1-2; no firm D call. Trimming removed 0 bases at V and 4 bases at J, with 13 bases between. The V gene's germline CDR1 is SGHNT and CDR2 YYREEE (reference sequence). The CDR3 loop spans 15 amino acids. CDR3 sequence: CASSLDGSHLYGYTF. CDR3 bases: TGTGCCAGCAGCTTGGATGGCAGTCATCTCTATGGCTACACCTTC.

The V call is TRBV7-3, the J call TRBJ1-1, with D possibly being TRBD1 (5 bases). The CDR3 totals 14 residues. V shed 5 bases and J shed 8 bases, with 18 bases lying between them. Germline V gives CDR1 SGHTA, CDR2 FQGTGA. The CDR3 coding sequence is TGTGCCAGCAGCCCTCTCGGGGGGACTCGGGAAGCTTTCTTT. This sequence encodes CASSPLGGTREAFF.

This clone has only a few counts. The chain links TRBV10-3 to TRBJ1-5, with 9 bases aligning to TRBD1. Trimming at V came to 10 bases and at J to 6 bases, leaving 19 bases not matched to a gene. The V gene's germline CDR1 is ENHRY and CDR2 SYGVKD. CDR3 length: 17 residues. The CDR3 DNA reads as TGTGCCACAACAGGACACGGGCTACAGGGGGCGGGTCAGCCCCAGCATTTT. It codes for CATTGHGLQGAGQPQHF.

The chain has TRBV5-4 and TRBJ2-1, with 9 bases aligning to TRBD1. V trimming: 4 bases; J trimming: 6 bases; junction bases outside the gene matches: 8. The CDR3 totals 15 residues. Germline V lookup: CDR1 SGHNT, CDR2 YYREEE (reference sequence). CDR3 amino acids: CASSRGQGIGNEQFF. In nucleotides, the CDR3 is TGTGCCAGCAGCCGAGGACAGGGGATTGGCAATGAGCAGTTCTTC.

This rearrangement joins TRBV5-4 to TRBJ2-2, with D uncertain. Between the trimmed V and J ends, which lost 4 bases and 4 bases, there was a span of 14 bases. The germline CDR1 and CDR2 sequences are SGHNT and YYREEE (reference sequence). The CDR3 covers 15 residues. The CDR3 region is CASSDPATTTGELFF. Here the CDR3 DNA reads TGTGCCAGCAGCGATCCGGCCACTACCACCGGGGAGCTGTTTTTT.

The chain links TRBV19 to TRBJ2-7, with 7 nucleotides matching TRBD2. The V gene end was trimmed by 5 bases and the J gene end by 2 bases; junction bases not matched to a gene: 6. This CDR3 spans 14 amino acids. Looked up from germline, CDR1 is LNHDA and CDR2 is SQIVND (reference sequence). The CDR3 sequence: CASSPRDYTYEQYF. The CDR3, as DNA: TGTGCCAGTAGTCCCCGGGACTACACCTACGAGCAGTACTTC.

This sequence joins TRBV28 and TRBJ1-1; D unresolved. Germline V gives CDR1 MDHEN, CDR2 SYDVKM. This CDR3 region has 14 residues. V lost 3 bases and J lost 1, with 9 bases in between. CDR3 nucleotides: TGTGCCAGCAGTTTTCATCCCGGGAACACTGAAGCTTTCTTT. This gives the protein CASSFHPGNTEAFF.

This clone has only a few counts. V usage is TRBV4-2 and J usage is TRBJ2-5, with TRBD2 matching 10 bases. This CDR3 contains 15 residues. V shed 6 bases and J 5 bases; nucleotides not matched to a gene: 9. Germline-derived CDR1 and CDR2 are LGHNA and YNFKEQ. CDR3 in DNA: TGTGCCAGCAGTCCCGAGCGGGGGGGGGTCGAGACCCAGTACTTC. Residues: CASSPERGGVETQYF.

The chain joins TRBV5-1 to TRBJ1-1; D perhaps matches TRBD1 (5 bases). The CDR3 is made up of 17 amino acids. The germline V gene encodes CDR1 SGHRS and CDR2 YFSETQ. V gave up 4 bases and J gave up 1 base, with 20 bases separating them. Here the CDR3 reads CASSRTAGKVRNTEAFF. DNA of the CDR3: TGCGCCAGCAGCCGTACTGCAGGGAAGGTCCGGAACACTGAAGCTTTCTTT.

This chain joins TRBV28 and TRBJ2-7, with 9 bases aligning to TRBD2. The V gene end was trimmed by 7 bases and the J gene end by 0 bases; junction bases not matched to a gene: 1. The CDR3 sequence is 13 residues long. Germline loops: CDR1 MDHEN, CDR2 SYDVKM. The CDR3 sequence: CASMTSGSYEQYF. In DNA, the CDR3 is TGTGCCAGCATGACTAGCGGCTCCTACGAGCAGTACTTC.

Written as DNA, the CDR3 is TGTGCCAGCAGCTTACGGAGGGCCCCAGATACGCAGTATTTT. Translating gives CASSLRRAPDTQYF. The J gene is TRBJ2-3, the V gene TRBV7-8, with D perhaps matching TRBD2 (6 bases). V lost 2 bases and J lost 4, with 10 bases in between. CDR3 size: 14 residues. Germline V gene data show CDR1 as SGHVS and CDR2 as FQNEAQ.

V usage is TRBV9 and J usage is TRBJ2-5; D gene uncertain. Germline CDR1 reads SGDLS; CDR2 reads YYNGEE. Trimming took off 0 bases at V and 5 bases at J, with 8 bases between the two ends. The CDR3 runs to 13 residues. Here the CDR3 reads CASSVDAMETQYF. As DNA, the CDR3 is TGTGCCAGCAGCGTAGATGCTATGGAGACCCAGTACTTC.

The V and J genes are TRBV5-1 and TRBJ1-1, with D perhaps matching TRBD1 (5 bases). Looked up from germline, CDR1 is SGHRS and CDR2 is YFSETQ. This CDR3 has 18 residues. With 7 bases removed from V and 3 bases from J, the gap between germline ends came to 28 bases. The CDR3 protein is CASSPVAVDRSVHTEAFF. CDR3 coding DNA: TGCGCCAGCTCCCCCGTGGCAGTAGACAGATCCGTCCACACTGAAGCTTTCTTT.

The chain recombines TRBV10-2 with TRBJ2-7, with a weak D call TRBD1 (6 bases). Germline assignment: CDR1 WSHSY and CDR2 SAAADI. This CDR3 spans 12 amino acids. V dropped 8 bases and J dropped 3 bases, with 11 bases sitting between them. CDR3 coding DNA: TGCGCCAGCCCGGACAGAAACTACGAGCAGTACGTC. Protein product: CASPDRNYEQYV.

V gene TRBV4-2 combines with J gene TRBJ1-2; 8 positions agree with TRBD1. The J segment lost 5 bases and the V segment lost 3 bases, leaving 11 bases of the junction unmatched. The CDR3 covers 16 residues. Germline CDR1 is LGHNA and CDR2 is YNFKEQ. CDR3 DNA sequence: TGTGCCAGCAGCCAGGAACAGGGGGGTGTATGGTATGGCTACACCTTC. It is translated as CASSQEQGGVWYGYTF.

The gene calls are TRBV9 and TRBJ1-2; 10 bases map to TRBD1. Unmatched junction bases numbered 3, after V lost 4 bases and J lost 3 bases. Germline V CDR1 and CDR2: SGDLS, YYNGEE. The CDR3 is made up of 14 amino acids. Here the CDR3 DNA reads TGTGCCAGCAGCCAAGGGACAGGGGACTATGGCTACACCTTC. This codes for CASSQGTGDYGYTF.

The chain joins TRBV12-3 or TRBV12-4 to TRBJ2-4; TRBD1 matches at 8 bases. This CDR3 is 13 amino acids long. J gave up 7 bases and V 6 bases, and 5 bases lay outside the gene matches. CDR3: CASRQGAWNIQYF. As DNA, the CDR3 is TGTGCCAGCAGGCAGGGGGCGTGGAACATTCAGTACTTC.

V and J are TRBV4-2 and TRBJ1-4; the match to TRBD1 covers 7 bases. V gave up 0 bases and J gave up 8 bases; unmatched junction bases: 9. The CDR3 sequence is 16 residues long. Germline CDR1 reads LGHNA; CDR2 reads YNFKEQ. The CDR3 is CASSQETGSLDEKLFF. The DNA of the CDR3 is TGTGCCAGCAGCCAAGAGACAGGGTCGTTGGACGAAAAACTGTTTTTT.

The chain uses TRBV7-2 and TRBJ2-3; a possible D gene is TRBD2 (6 bases). Germline assignment: CDR1 SGHTA and CDR2 FQGNSA. V shed 4 bases and J shed 6 bases, with 14 bases lying between them. The CDR3 extends over 14 amino acids. In DNA, the CDR3 is TGTGCCAGCAGCTGGCCGGGAGTTCGGGATACGCAGTATTTT. This codes for CASSWPGVRDTQYF.

This clone showed up just once. V and J are TRBV29-1 and TRBJ2-7, with D possibly TRBD1 on 6 matching bases. The germline V gene has CDR1 SQVTM and CDR2 ANQGSEA. Trimming took 1 base from V and 2 from J, leaving 15 bases between them. CDR3 size: 15 residues. Here the CDR3 reads CSVEGRDTRPYEQYF. DNA for the CDR3: TGCAGCGTTGAAGGCCGGGACACTCGACCCTACGAGCAGTACTTC.

This clone has just a few counts. The V and J genes are TRBV4-2 and TRBJ2-7; D is undetermined. V lost 0 bases to trimming and J lost 0 bases, with 12 bases between them. The CDR3 is 16 amino acids. Germline CDR1 and CDR2: LGHNA and YNFKEQ. CDR3 region: CASSQDGHNISYEQYF. In nucleotides, the CDR3 is TGTGCCAGCAGCCAAGATGGCCACAATATCTCCTACGAGCAGTACTTC.